This T cell receptor beta chain was profiled in a study of memory CD4+ T cells and cytomegalovirus serostatus. The CDR3 runs to 17 residues. With 2 bases clipped from V and 4 bases from J, the junction kept 11 bases outside the gene matches. Per germline, CDR1 SGHNT and CDR2 YYREEE (reference sequence). The table came from immunoSEQ multiplex PCR; TCRdb's copy has only in-frame clones and leaves some out. The data show about 42,000 clones, with 78% seen just once and approximately 0.98% held by the top ten. Single viable CD3+CD4+CD8-CD45RO+ cells were sorted as the memory CD4+ T cells. The sequenced sample consisted of memory CD4+ T cells from blood. This sequence was found in an adult in good health and CMV-seronegative. The rearrangement joins TRBV5-4 to TRBJ2-1, with TRBD2 identical over 8 bases. Written as DNA, the CDR3 is TGTGCCAGCAGCTTTGCCGGGGGGGCGAGGCGATACAATGAGCAGTTCTTC. Its protein product is CASSFAGGARRYNEQFF.